This T cell receptor beta chain was observed in a study of blood T cell repertoires in COVID-19. Background on the study: There were acute and convalescent COVID-19 samples, and they came from the United States, Italy and Spain. T cells, B-cell-depleted T cells, or PBMCs provided the cDNA or gDNA that served as material.

Methods used by the authors: How many nucleated cells were present was estimated from reference gene primer amplification. Produced via immunoSEQ multiplex PCR; TCRdb's table is partial and in-frame only. That table furnishes V, J and clone size, whereas the DNA furnished D and trimming. The sample has about 150,000 clones; about four fifths are singletons. This sequence was found in a man in his 60s with acute or convalescent COVID-19. The specimen was peripheral blood.

The CDR3 sequence: CASSSGLPSYEQYF. The DNA of the CDR3 is TGTGCCAGCAGTTCCGGACTACCCTCCTACGAGCAGTACTTC. The chain recombines TRBV27 with TRBJ2-7, with a possible D match to TRBD2 (6 bases). V was trimmed by 4 bases and J by 0 bases, leaving 10 bases between them. Germline V gene lookup returns CDR1 MNHEY and CDR2 SMNVEV (reference sequence). The CDR3 runs 14 residues.